Here is one TCR beta chain with its context. Its antigen is not known. V trimming: 1 base; J trimming: 5 bases; junction bases outside the gene matches: 1. The CDR3 spans 15 residues. Germline assignment: CDR1 SGHTA and CDR2 FQGTGA. Sequencing used immunoSEQ multiplex PCR; TCRdb keeps in-frame clones, though not all of them. Counted here are roughly 100,000 clones, roughly nine tenths occurring once; the ten biggest clones make up approximately 5.4%. The record originates from a study of T cell responses to AZD1222 COVID-19 vaccine. Study-wide points: Sampled repertoires all dated from after the peak T cell response. There were vaccine-associated CD4 TCRs across spike, dominant at 160-218 and 743-854.

The material was peripheral blood, obtained on day 0 of AZD1222 vaccination. The receptor comes from an adult in good health. The genes are TRBV7-3 and TRBJ2-1; the match to TRBD2 covers 11 bases. CDR3 protein: CASSLILAGDNEQFF. Written as DNA, the CDR3 is TGTGCCAGCAGCTTAATACTAGCGGGAGACAATGAGCAGTTCTTC.